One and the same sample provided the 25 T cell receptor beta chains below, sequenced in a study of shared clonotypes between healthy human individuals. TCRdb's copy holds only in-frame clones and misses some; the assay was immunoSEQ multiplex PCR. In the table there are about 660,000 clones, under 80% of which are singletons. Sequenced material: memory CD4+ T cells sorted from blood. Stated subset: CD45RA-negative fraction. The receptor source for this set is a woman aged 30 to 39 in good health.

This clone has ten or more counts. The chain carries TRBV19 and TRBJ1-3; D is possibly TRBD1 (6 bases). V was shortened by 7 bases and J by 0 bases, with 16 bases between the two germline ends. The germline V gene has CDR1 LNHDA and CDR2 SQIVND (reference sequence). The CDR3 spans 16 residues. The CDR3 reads CASTQDQGSSGNTIYF. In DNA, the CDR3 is TGTGCCAGTACCCAAGACCAGGGGAGCTCTGGAAACACCATATATTTT.

CDR3 bases: TGTGCCTGGAGAGGAACCGGAGCTAACTATGGCTACACCTTC. This encodes CAWRGTGANYGYTF. The chain has TRBV30 and TRBJ1-2; no reliable D call. The V gene lost 3 bases and the J gene lost 0 bases, with 11 bases spanning the gap. This CDR3 is built from 14 residues. Germline lookup yields CDR1 GTSNPN and CDR2 SVGIG (reference sequence).

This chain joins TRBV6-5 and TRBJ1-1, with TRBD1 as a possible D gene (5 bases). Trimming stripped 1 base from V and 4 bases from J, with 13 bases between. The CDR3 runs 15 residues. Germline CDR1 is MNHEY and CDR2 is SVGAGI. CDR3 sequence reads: CASSYWGVGSTEAFF. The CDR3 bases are TGTGCCAGCAGTTACTGGGGGGTAGGGAGCACTGAAGCTTTCTTT.

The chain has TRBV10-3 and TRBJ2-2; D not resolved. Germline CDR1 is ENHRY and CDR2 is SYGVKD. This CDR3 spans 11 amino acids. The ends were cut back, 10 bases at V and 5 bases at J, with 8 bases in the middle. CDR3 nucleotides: TGTGCCAGCCAATTTACCGGGGAGCTGTTTTTT. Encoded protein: CASQFTGELFF.

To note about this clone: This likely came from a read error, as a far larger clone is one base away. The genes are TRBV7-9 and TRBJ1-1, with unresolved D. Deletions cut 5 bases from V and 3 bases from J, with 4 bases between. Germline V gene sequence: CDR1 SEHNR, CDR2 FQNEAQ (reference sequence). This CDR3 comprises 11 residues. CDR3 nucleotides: TGTGCCAGCAGCCTTCACACTGAAGCTTTCTTT. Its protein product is CASSLHTEAFF.

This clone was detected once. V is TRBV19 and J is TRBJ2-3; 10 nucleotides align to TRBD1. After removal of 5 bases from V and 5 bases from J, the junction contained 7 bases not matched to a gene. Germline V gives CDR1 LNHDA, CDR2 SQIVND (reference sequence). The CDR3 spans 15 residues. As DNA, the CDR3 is TGTGCCAGTAGTCCTCGACAGGGGGCGCAAGATACGCAGTATTTT. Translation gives CASSPRQGAQDTQYF.

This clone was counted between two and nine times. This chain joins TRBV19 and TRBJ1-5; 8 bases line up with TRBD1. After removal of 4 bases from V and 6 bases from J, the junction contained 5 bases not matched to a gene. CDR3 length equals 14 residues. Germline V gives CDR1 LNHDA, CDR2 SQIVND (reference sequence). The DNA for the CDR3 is TGTGCCAGTAGTAAACAGGGGGAGGTTCAGCCCCAGCATTTT. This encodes CASSKQGEVQPQHF.

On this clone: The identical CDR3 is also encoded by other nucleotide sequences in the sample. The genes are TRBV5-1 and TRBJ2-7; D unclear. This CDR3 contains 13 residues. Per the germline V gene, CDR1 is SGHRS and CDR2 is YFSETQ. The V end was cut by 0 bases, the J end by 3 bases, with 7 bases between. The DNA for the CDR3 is TGCGCCAGCAGCTTGGGACCGGGCTACGAGCAGTACTTC. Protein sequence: CASSLGPGYEQYF.

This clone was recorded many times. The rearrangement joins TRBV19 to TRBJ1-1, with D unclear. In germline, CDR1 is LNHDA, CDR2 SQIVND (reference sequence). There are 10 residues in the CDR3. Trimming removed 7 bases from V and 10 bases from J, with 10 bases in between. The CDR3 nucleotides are TGTGCCAGTACACACTCGGGAGCTTTCTTT. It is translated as CASTHSGAFF.

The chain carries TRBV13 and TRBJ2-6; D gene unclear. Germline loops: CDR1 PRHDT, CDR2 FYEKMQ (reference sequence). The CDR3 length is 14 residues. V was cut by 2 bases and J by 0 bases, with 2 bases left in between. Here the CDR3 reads CASSLFSGANVLTF. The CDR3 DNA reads TGTGCCAGCAGCTTATTCTCTGGGGCCAACGTCCTGACTTTC.

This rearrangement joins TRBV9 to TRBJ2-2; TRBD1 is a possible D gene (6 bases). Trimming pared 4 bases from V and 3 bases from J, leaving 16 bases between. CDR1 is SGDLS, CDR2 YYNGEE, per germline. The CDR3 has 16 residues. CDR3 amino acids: CASSSTPGHDTGELFF. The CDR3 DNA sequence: TGTGCCAGCAGCTCAACCCCGGGACATGACACCGGGGAGCTGTTTTTT.

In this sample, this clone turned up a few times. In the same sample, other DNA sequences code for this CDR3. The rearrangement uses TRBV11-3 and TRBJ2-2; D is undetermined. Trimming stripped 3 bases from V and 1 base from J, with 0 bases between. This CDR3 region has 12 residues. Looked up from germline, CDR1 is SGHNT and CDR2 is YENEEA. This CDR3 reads CASSLNTGELFF. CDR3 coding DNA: TGTGCCAGCAGCTTGAACACCGGGGAGCTGTTTTTT.

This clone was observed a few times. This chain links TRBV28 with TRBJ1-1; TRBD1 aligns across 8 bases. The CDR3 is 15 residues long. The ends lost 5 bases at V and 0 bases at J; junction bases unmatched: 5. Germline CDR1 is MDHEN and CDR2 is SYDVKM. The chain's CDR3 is CASSEYRGMNTEAFF. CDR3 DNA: TGTGCCAGCAGTGAATACAGGGGGATGAACACTGAAGCTTTCTTT.

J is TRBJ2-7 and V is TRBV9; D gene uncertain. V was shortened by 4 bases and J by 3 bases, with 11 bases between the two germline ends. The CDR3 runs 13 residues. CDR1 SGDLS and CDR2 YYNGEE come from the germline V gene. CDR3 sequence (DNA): TGTGCCAGCAGCCCCCCTGCCGGCTACGAGCAGTACTTC. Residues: CASSPPAGYEQYF.

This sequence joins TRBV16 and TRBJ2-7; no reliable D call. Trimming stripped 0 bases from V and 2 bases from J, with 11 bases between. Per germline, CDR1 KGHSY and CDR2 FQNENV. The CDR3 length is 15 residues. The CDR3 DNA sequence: TGTGCCAGCAGCCAATCAGGGCCTGATACCTACGAGCAGTACTTC. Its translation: CASSQSGPDTYEQYF.

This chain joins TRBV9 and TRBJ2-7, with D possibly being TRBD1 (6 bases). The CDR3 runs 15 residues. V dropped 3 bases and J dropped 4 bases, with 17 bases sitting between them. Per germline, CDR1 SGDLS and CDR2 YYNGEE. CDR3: CASSANPGQGYEQYF. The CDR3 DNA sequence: TGTGCCAGCAGCGCGAATCCGGGACAAGGATACGAGCAGTACTTC.

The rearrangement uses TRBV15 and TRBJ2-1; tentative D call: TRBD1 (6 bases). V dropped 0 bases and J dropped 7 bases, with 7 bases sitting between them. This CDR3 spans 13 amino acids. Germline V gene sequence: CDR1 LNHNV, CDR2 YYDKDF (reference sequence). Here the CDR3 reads CATSREGANEQFF. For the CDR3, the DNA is TGTGCCACCAGCAGAGAGGGGGCTAATGAGCAGTTCTTC.

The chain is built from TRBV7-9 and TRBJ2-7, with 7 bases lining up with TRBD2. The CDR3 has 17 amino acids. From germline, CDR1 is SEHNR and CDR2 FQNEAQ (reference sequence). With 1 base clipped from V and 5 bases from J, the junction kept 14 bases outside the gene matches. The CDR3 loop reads CASSLEGFRGLIHEQYF. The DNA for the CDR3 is TGTGCCAGCAGCTTAGAGGGGTTCCGGGGACTAATCCACGAGCAGTACTTC.

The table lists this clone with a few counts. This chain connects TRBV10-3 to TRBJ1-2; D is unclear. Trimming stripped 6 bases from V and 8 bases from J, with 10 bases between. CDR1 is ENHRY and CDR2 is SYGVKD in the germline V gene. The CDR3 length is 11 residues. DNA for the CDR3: TGTGCCATCAGACGTGAGGAGGGCTACACCTTC. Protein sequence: CAIRREEGYTF.

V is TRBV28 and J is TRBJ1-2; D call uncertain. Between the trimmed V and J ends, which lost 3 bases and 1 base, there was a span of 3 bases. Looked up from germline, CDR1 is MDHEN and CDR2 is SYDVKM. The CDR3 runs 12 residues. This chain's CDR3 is CASSFINYGYTF. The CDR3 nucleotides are TGTGCCAGCAGTTTCATTAACTATGGCTACACCTTC.

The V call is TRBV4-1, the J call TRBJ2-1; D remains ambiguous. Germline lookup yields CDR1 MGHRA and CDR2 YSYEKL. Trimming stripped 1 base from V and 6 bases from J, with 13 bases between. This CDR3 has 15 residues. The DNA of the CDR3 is TGCGCCAGCAGCCAAGGCTGGGCTAGAGGCAATGAGCAGTTCTTC. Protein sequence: CASSQGWARGNEQFF.

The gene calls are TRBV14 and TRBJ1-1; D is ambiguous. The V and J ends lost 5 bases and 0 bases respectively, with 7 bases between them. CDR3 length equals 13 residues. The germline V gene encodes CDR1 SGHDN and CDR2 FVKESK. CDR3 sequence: CASSIGLNTEAFF. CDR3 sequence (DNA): TGTGCCAGCAGCATTGGTCTGAACACTGAAGCTTTCTTT.

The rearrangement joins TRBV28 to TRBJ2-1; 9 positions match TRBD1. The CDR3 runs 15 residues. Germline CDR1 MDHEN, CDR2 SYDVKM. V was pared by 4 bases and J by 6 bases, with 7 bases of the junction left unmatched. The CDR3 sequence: CASSSPGQGSNEQFF. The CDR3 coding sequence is TGTGCCAGCAGTTCCCCGGGACAGGGCTCCAATGAGCAGTTCTTC.

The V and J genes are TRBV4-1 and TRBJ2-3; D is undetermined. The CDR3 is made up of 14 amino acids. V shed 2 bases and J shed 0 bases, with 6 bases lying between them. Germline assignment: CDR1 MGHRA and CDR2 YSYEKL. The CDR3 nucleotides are TGCGCCAGCAGCCAACAATATAGCACAGATACGCAGTATTTT. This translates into CASSQQYSTDTQYF.

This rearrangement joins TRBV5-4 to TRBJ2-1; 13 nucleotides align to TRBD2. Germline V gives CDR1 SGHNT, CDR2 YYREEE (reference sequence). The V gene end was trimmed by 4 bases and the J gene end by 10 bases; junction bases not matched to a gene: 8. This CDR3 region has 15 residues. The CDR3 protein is CASSRGLAGKLEQFF. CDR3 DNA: TGTGCCAGCAGCAGGGGACTAGCGGGAAAGTTGGAGCAGTTCTTC.